The 18 T cell receptor beta chains given below trace back to one sample, sequenced in a study of shared clonotypes between healthy human individuals. Produced via immunoSEQ multiplex PCR; TCRdb's table is partial and in-frame only. The sample has over a million clones, roughly 95% seen once. Material: naive CD4+ T cells sorted from blood. As to subset: CD45RA+ positively selected. These receptors were obtained from a man aged 30 to 45 in good health.

The chain couples TRBV5-1 to TRBJ2-2, with no clear D. The CDR3 runs 15 residues. V was pared by 4 bases and J by 4 bases, with 14 bases between. Germline assignment: CDR1 SGHRS and CDR2 YFSETQ. The DNA of the CDR3 is TGCGCCAGCAGCCTCGGACCGGTAGCCACCGGGGAGCTGTTTTTT. This codes for CASSLGPVATGELFF.

Notes on this clone: This sample includes further DNA sequences coding for the same CDR3. The CDR3 nucleotides read TGTGCCAGTAGTATAGGCCAGGGAGCCTACGAGCAGTACTTC. It specifies CASSIGQGAYEQYF. The chain combines TRBV19 with TRBJ2-7; the D call may be TRBD1 or TRBD2 (5 bases each). Per germline, CDR1 LNHDA and CDR2 SQIVND (reference sequence). CDR3 length: 14 residues. Trimming removed 1 base at V and 2 bases at J, with 9 bases between.

V gene TRBV2 combines with J gene TRBJ2-7; D perhaps matches TRBD2 (5 bases). Germline V gene sequence: CDR1 SNHLY, CDR2 FYNNEI. The ends were cut back, 7 bases at V and 1 base at J, with 11 bases in the middle. The CDR3 is made up of 13 amino acids. CDR3 region: CASTGGLSYEQYF. The CDR3, as DNA: TGTGCCAGCACCGGCGGGCTTTCCTACGAGCAGTACTTC.

This sequence joins TRBV11-2 and TRBJ2-6; D is ambiguous. Germline V gene data show CDR1 as SGHAT and CDR2 as FQNNGV. The CDR3 consists of 14 residues. With 5 bases removed from V and 2 bases from J, the gap between germline ends came to 7 bases. The CDR3 spells CASSPVTGANVLTF. The CDR3, as DNA: TGTGCCAGCAGCCCTGTCACTGGGGCCAACGTCCTGACTTTC.

J is TRBJ2-3 and V is TRBV27, with 15 nucleotides matching TRBD2. The germline V gene has CDR1 MNHEY and CDR2 SMNVEV (reference sequence). This CDR3 has 14 amino acids. Germline trimming cut 6 bases from V and 10 bases from J; bases unmatched to any gene: 5. The CDR3 spells CASRTGLAGGAQYF. The CDR3 DNA reads TGTGCCAGCAGGACGGGACTAGCGGGAGGTGCGCAGTATTTT.

This sequence joins TRBV9 and TRBJ2-1; D could derive from TRBD1 or TRBD2 (5 bases each). This CDR3 is 16 amino acids long. The V and J ends lost 5 bases and 0 bases respectively, with 15 bases between them. Germline V gene data show CDR1 as SGDLS and CDR2 as YYNGEE. The CDR3: CASSPSWGSSYNEQFF. The CDR3, as DNA: TGTGCCAGCAGTCCCTCCTGGGGGAGCTCCTACAATGAGCAGTTCTTC.

The V gene is TRBV7-9, the J gene TRBJ2-7; D might be TRBD2 (5 bases). Germline CDR1 is SEHNR and CDR2 is FQNEAQ (reference sequence). Trimming took off 5 bases at V and 3 bases at J, with 20 bases between the two ends. The CDR3 length is 16 residues. For the CDR3, the DNA is TGTGCCAGCAGCCAGCGGATTGGGAGTCACGGCTACGAGCAGTACTTC. It codes for CASSQRIGSHGYEQYF. The full variable domain, in which reference TRBV7-9 and TRBJ2-7 provide the parts outside the CDR3, is DTGVSQNPRHKITKRGQNVTFRCDPISEHNRLYWYRQTLGQGPEFLTYFQNEAQLEKSRLLSDRFSAERPKGSFSTLEIQRTEQGDSAMYLCASSQRIGSHGYEQYFGPGTRLTVT.

This chain joins TRBV4-2 and TRBJ2-3; D is perhaps TRBD1 (5 bases). This CDR3 has 15 amino acids. Per germline, CDR1 LGHNA and CDR2 YNFKEQ. V lost 0 bases and J lost 2, with 9 bases in between. The CDR3 region has the DNA TGTGCCAGCAGCCAAGAGTCAGGGCCCACAGATACGCAGTATTTT. Translation: CASSQESGPTDTQYF.

This sequence joins TRBV7-8 and TRBJ2-2, with TRBD2 matching over 11 bases. The CDR3 is made up of 16 amino acids. In germline, CDR1 is SGHVS, CDR2 FQNEAQ. J lost 8 bases, V lost 4 bases, and 9 bases had no gene match. CDR3 sequence (DNA): TGTGCCAGCAGCTCCGTAGCGGGAGGGGACCGTGGGGAGCTGTTTTTT. Its translation is CASSSVAGGDRGELFF.

The rearrangement links TRBV18 to TRBJ2-5; 8 bases align to TRBD1. The CDR3 sequence is 15 residues long. Trimming removed 2 bases from V and 5 bases from J; junction bases left unmatched: 7. Per the germline V gene, CDR1 is KGHSH and CDR2 is LQKENI. CDR3 nucleotide sequence: TGTGCCAGCTCACCAAGAGGACAGGGTGGTGAGACCCAGTACTTC. Protein product: CASSPRGQGGETQYF.

As for this clone: The same CDR3 can be traced to other DNA sequences in this sample. This sequence joins TRBV6-5 and TRBJ1-1; D is ambiguous. This CDR3 is built from 11 residues. The V gene's germline CDR1 is MNHEY and CDR2 SVGAGI. Deletions cut 4 bases from V and 4 bases from J, with 4 bases between. The CDR3 DNA follows: TGTGCCAGCAGTTCCGGCACTGAAGCTTTCTTT. It yields the protein CASSSGTEAFF.

Of note for this clone: In the same sample, other DNA sequences code for this CDR3. The CDR3 nucleotides are TGCGCCAGCAGCTTGGAAGATAATGAGCAGTTCTTC. Translation gives CASSLEDNEQFF. V gene TRBV5-1 combines with J gene TRBJ2-1, with D uncertain. This CDR3 comprises 12 residues. CDR1 and CDR2 (germline): SGHRS, YFSETQ. V was cut by 0 bases and J by 7 bases, with 5 bases left in between.

The chain uses TRBV5-1 and TRBJ1-1; D gene uncertain. The CDR3 loop spans 15 amino acids. CDR1 and CDR2 from the germline V gene are SGHRS and YFSETQ. Trimming removed 1 base from V and 1 base from J, with 11 bases in between. As DNA, the CDR3 is TGCGCCAGCAGCTTGATCGCCCAAGGGAACACTGAAGCTTTCTTT. Translation gives CASSLIAQGNTEAFF.

This sequence joins TRBV19 and TRBJ2-7, with D perhaps given as TRBD1 or TRBD2 (7 bases each). With 5 bases removed from V and 3 bases from J, the gap between germline ends came to 17 bases. Germline lookup yields CDR1 LNHDA and CDR2 SQIVND (reference sequence). The CDR3 totals 15 residues. CDR3 amino acids: CASSGSTGRVYEQYF. DNA of the CDR3: TGTGCCAGTAGTGGCTCGACAGGGAGGGTCTACGAGCAGTACTTC.

This clone was counted a single time. The rearrangement links TRBV10-3 to TRBJ2-1, with 11 bases identical to TRBD2. This CDR3 contains 17 residues. Germline-derived CDR1 and CDR2 are ENHRY and SYGVKD. The V and J ends lost 2 bases and 6 bases, in that order; junction bases with no gene match: 9. The CDR3 nucleotides read TGTGCCATCAGTGAGGATAGCGGGAGGGCCTGGGGCAATGAGCAGTTCTTC. It codes for CAISEDSGRAWGNEQFF.

The V and J genes are TRBV28 and TRBJ2-1; the D gene is possibly TRBD2 (5 bases). The germline gives CDR1 MDHEN, CDR2 SYDVKM. Deletions cut 6 bases from V and 8 bases from J, with 11 bases between. The CDR3 spans 12 residues. The CDR3 loop is CASRTIDDEQFF. The CDR3 nucleotides read TGTGCCAGCAGGACTATCGACGATGAGCAGTTCTTC.

The DNA for the CDR3 is TGTGCCAGCAGCCTAACTCCTGTCTCTGGAAACACCATATATTTT. This gives the protein CASSLTPVSGNTIYF. The gene calls are TRBV28 and TRBJ1-3; D is ambiguous. The V gene's germline CDR1 is MDHEN and CDR2 SYDVKM. V lost 6 bases and J lost 0, with 12 bases in between. The CDR3 spans 15 residues.

The V and J genes are TRBV2 and TRBJ1-4, with D possibly TRBD1 on 5 matching bases. Germline V CDR1 and CDR2: SNHLY, FYNNEI. V was cut by 7 bases and J by 6 bases, with 9 bases left in between. This CDR3 contains 12 residues. CDR3: CASMGRDEKLFF. The CDR3 region has the DNA TGTGCCAGCATGGGACGGGATGAAAAACTGTTTTTT.